This is a list of T cell receptor beta chains from one sample in a study of T cells in Graves' hyperthyroidism and ophthalmopathy. TCRdb ran MiXCR on the multiplex PCR reads and lists one entry per CDR3 protein. The repertoire holds about 640,000 distinct CDR3 sequences, with around 21% as singletons. Source material: blood. The receptors originated from a man aged 25-40 years with Graves' ophthalmopathy. CDR3s include the opening cysteine and the closing phenylalanine or tryptophan. D genes are given only for firm matches. Not all rows give a size; the values are once, few, many and, for expanded clones, a class.

TRBV29-1	TRBJ2-4	few	.	CSVRVPGLAKNIQYF	TGCAGCGTGAGGGTTCCGGGGTTGGCCAAAAACATTCAGTACTTC
TRBV28	TRBJ1-1	many	TRBD1	CASSSPGTGETNTEAFF	TGTGCCAGCAGCTCACCGGGGACAGGGGAAACGAACACTGAAGCTTTCTTT
TRBV7-9	TRBJ2-5	.	.	CASSSLLSPKETQYF	TGTGCCAGCAGCTCCCTACTAAGTCCCAAAGAGACCCAGTACTTC
TRBV10-3	TRBJ2-7	few	.	CAISEYSDSSYEQYF	TGTGCCATCAGTGAGTACTCGGACAGCTCCTACGAGCAGTACTTC
TRBV27	TRBJ1-1	many	TRBD1	CASSPYRGLEAFF	TGTGCCAGCAGTCCCTACAGGGGATTGGAAGCTTTCTTT
TRBV19	TRBJ2-2	.	TRBD2	CASRRTSGRIVNTGELFF	TGTGCCAGTAGGAGGACTAGCGGGAGGATAGTAAACACCGGGGAGCTGTTTTTT
TRBV11-2	TRBJ2-5	few	.	CVSSLARVPQETQYF	TGTGTCAGCAGCTTAGCGAGGGTCCCTCAAGAGACCCAGTACTTC
TRBV9	TRBJ2-7	few	.	CASSVEGGALYYEQYF	TGTGCCAGCAGCGTAGAGGGCGGGGCGCTATACTACGAGCAGTACTTC
TRBV4-2	TRBJ2-5	.	.	CASSQEKATQETQYF	TGTGCCAGCAGCCAAGAAAAGGCTACTCAAGAGACCCAGTACTTC
TRBV28	TRBJ1-1	.	.	CASSTVGEAFF	TGTGCCAGCAGTACAGTAGGGGAAGCTTTCTTT
TRBV28	TRBJ2-7	.	TRBD2	CASRTSRNNYEQYF	TGTGCCAGCCGGACTAGCCGAAACAACTACGAGCAGTACTTC
TRBV6-1	TRBJ2-2	many	TRBD2	CASSPRRPAAGGSGELFF	TGTGCCAGCAGTCCCCGCCGTCCGGCAGCGGGAGGATCCGGGGAGCTGTTTTTT
TRBV6-2/TRBV6-3	TRBJ2-2	many	.	CASSYQPDSEGELFF	TGTGCCAGCAGTTACCAGCCCGATTCCGAGGGGGAGCTGTTTTTT
TRBV7-8	TRBJ2-5	.	.	CASSLGRGSQETQYF	TGTGCCAGCAGCTTAGGAAGGGGGTCCCAAGAGACCCAGTACTTC
TRBV28	TRBJ1-5	.	.	CASSFSSYQPQHF	TGTGCCAGCAGTTTCTCCTCATACCAGCCCCAGCATTTT
TRBV7-9	TRBJ2-7	.	TRBD2	CASSNQGVGGGYEQYF	TGTGCCAGCAGCAACCAGGGTGTCGGGGGGGGCTACGAGCAGTACTTC
TRBV9	TRBJ2-7	.	TRBD2	CASSGGLAREQYF	TGTGCCAGCAGCGGGGGACTAGCCAGGGAGCAGTACTTC
TRBV10-1	TRBJ2-7	few	TRBD2	CASSERASGYEQYF	TGCGCCAGCAGTGAGAGGGCTAGCGGCTACGAGCAGTACTTC
TRBV20-1	TRBJ1-1	many	TRBD1	CSARGQTGTEAFF	TGCAGTGCCAGGGGACAGACTGGGACCGAAGCTTTCTTT
TRBV13	TRBJ2-1	.	.	CASSLGLAESSYNEQFF	TGTGCCAGCAGCTTAGGGTTAGCTGAAAGCTCCTACAATGAGCAGTTCTTC
TRBV18	TRBJ2-1	many	.	CASSPGRRDEQFF	TGTGCCAGCTCACCAGGAAGGAGGGATGAGCAGTTCTTC
TRBV28	TRBJ2-5	few	.	CASSTGPLGGETQYF	TGTGCCAGCAGTACGGGACCCCTGGGGGGAGAGACCCAGTACTTC
TRBV19	TRBJ2-3	few	TRBD2	CASSRLALETDTQYF	TGTGCCAGTAGTAGACTAGCCTTAGAGACAGATACGCAGTATTTT
TRBV7-6	TRBJ2-1	few	.	CASSPQRPSWYNEQFF	TGTGCCAGCAGCCCGCAGCGGCCCAGCTGGTACAATGAGCAGTTCTTC
TRBV27	TRBJ2-5	few	.	CASSPRGRQETQYF	TGTGCCAGCAGTCCAAGGGGCAGGCAAGAGACCCAGTACTTC
TRBV27	TRBJ2-7	few	.	CASSLSRGEQYF	TGTGCCAGCAGTTTGAGTCGAGGAGAGCAGTACTTC
TRBV6-5	TRBJ2-1	.	.	CASSYYPELVGNEQFF	TGTGCCAGCAGTTACTACCCCGAACTAGTTGGCAATGAGCAGTTCTTC
TRBV5-6	TRBJ2-1	.	TRBD2	CASSHGLAGSPGQFF	TGTGCCAGCAGTCATGGACTAGCGGGATCTCCGGGGCAGTTCTTC
TRBV28	TRBJ1-1	many	.	CASSSKTGNTEAFF	TGTGCCAGCAGCTCTAAGACAGGGAACACTGAAGCTTTCTTT
TRBV27	TRBJ2-1	many	TRBD1	CASSLSGGPYNEQFF	TGTGCCAGCAGTTTGTCAGGGGGTCCCTACAATGAGCAGTTCTTC
TRBV28	TRBJ2-7	few	TRBD2	CASSSGGSGRAYEQYF	TGTGCCAGCAGTTCCGGCGGTAGCGGGAGGGCCTACGAGCAGTACTTC
TRBV30	TRBJ2-7	.	.	CAWSDTAYEQYF	TGTGCCTGGAGTGATACCGCCTACGAGCAGTACTTC
TRBV28	TRBJ2-5	.	TRBD2	CASSPRTSGILETQYF	TGTGCCAGCAGTCCTAGGACTAGCGGGATTTTAGAGACCCAGTACTTC
TRBV27	TRBJ2-7	.	.	CASSPTLLQSEQYF	TGTGCCAGCAGTCCTACCTTACTCCAATCCGAGCAGTACTTC
TRBV7-2	TRBJ1-2	few	.	CASSLSSGYGYTF	TGTGCCAGCAGCTTATCTTCTGGCTATGGCTACACCTTC
TRBV7-9	TRBJ1-1	many	.	CASSPGTEEAFF	TGTGCCAGCAGCCCGGGGACGGAAGAAGCTTTCTTT
TRBV7-9	TRBJ2-7	.	TRBD1	CASIPIGTGGSYEQYF	TGTGCCAGCATCCCTATCGGGACAGGGGGTTCCTACGAGCAGTACTTC
TRBV7-8	TRBJ2-3	few	TRBD2	CASSLRTSGSRDTQYF	TGTGCCAGCAGCTTGCGGACTAGCGGGAGTAGAGATACGCAGTATTTT
TRBV5-1	TRBJ1-1	many	TRBD1	CASSPEGANTEAFF	TGCGCCAGCAGCCCGGAGGGGGCGAACACTGAAGCTTTCTTT
TRBV6-2/TRBV6-3	TRBJ2-1	.	TRBD2	CASRAGTSVALILGEQFF	TGTGCCAGCAGGGCCGGGACTAGCGTAGCTCTTATTCTCGGTGAGCAGTTCTTC
TRBV5-1	TRBJ2-7	.	TRBD1	CASSLSRGQGVNEQYF	TGCGCCAGCAGCCTCTCCAGGGGGCAGGGAGTCAACGAGCAGTACTTC
TRBV20-1	TRBJ2-5	few	TRBD2	CSATGGRTETQYF	TGCAGTGCTACGGGCGGGAGAACCGAGACCCAGTACTTC
TRBV15	TRBJ2-2	many	TRBD1	CATTDETGVDTGELFF	TGTGCCACCACCGACGAGACAGGGGTGGACACCGGGGAGCTGTTTTTT
TRBV27	TRBJ2-7	.	.	CASSSGDPIYEQYF	TGTGCCAGCAGTTCAGGGGACCCTATCTACGAGCAGTACTTC
TRBV14	TRBJ2-5	.	TRBD1	CASSHWTGNQETQYF	TGTGCCAGCAGCCATTGGACAGGGAATCAAGAGACCCAGTACTTC
TRBV6-5	TRBJ1-1	.	.	CASSYSGGPNTEAFF	TGTGCCAGCAGTTACTCGGGGGGGCCCAACACTGAAGCTTTCTTT
TRBV15	TRBJ2-1	.	TRBD2	CATSRSSGRAYNEQFF	TGTGCCACCAGCAGAAGTAGCGGGAGGGCCTACAATGAGCAGTTCTTC
TRBV28	TRBJ1-2	.	TRBD1	CASSPDTTGGNGYTF	TGTGCCAGCAGTCCTGATACGACAGGGGGGAATGGCTACACCTTC
TRBV30	TRBJ2-2	many	TRBD1	CAWTGQTTGELFF	TGTGCCTGGACGGGACAGACAACCGGGGAGCTGTTTTTT
TRBV7-2	TRBJ2-7	.	TRBD2	CASSFVSGSYEQYF	TGTGCCAGCAGCTTTGTTAGCGGGTCCTACGAGCAGTACTTC
TRBV30	TRBJ1-2	many	.	CAWSAGGLYGYTF	TGTGCCTGGAGTGCGGGGGGTCTCTATGGCTACACCTTC
TRBV9	TRBJ2-3	.	.	CASSVGPHSTDTQYF	TGTGCCAGCAGCGTAGGACCGCACAGCACAGATACGCAGTATTTT
TRBV27	TRBJ2-2	.	.	CASSPRTALGELFF	TGTGCCAGCAGCCCCCGGACCGCGTTGGGGGAGCTGTTTTTT
TRBV6-1	TRBJ2-5	.	TRBD1	CASSELQGVRETQYF	TGTGCCAGCAGTGAATTACAGGGGGTTCGAGAGACCCAGTACTTC
TRBV28	TRBJ2-1	many	TRBD2	CASSLLAGGDEQFF	TGTGCCAGCAGTTTACTAGCGGGAGGGGATGAGCAGTTCTTC
TRBV12-3/TRBV12-4	TRBJ1-6	.	.	CASSPNRGLNSPLHF	TGTGCCAGCAGTCCGAACCGGGGCCTAAATTCACCCCTCCACTTT